One sample yielded the 11 T cell receptor beta chains listed below, sequenced in a study of vaccination and CD4 T cells after COVID-19 (dated by TCRdb to 2022 to 2024). No antigens are known for them. The meaning of the sample's treatment or condition label: approximately nine-day PBMC culture with coronavirus spike peptide pools or control peptides (ViraFEST assay). The method behind the library was PCR. This sample was sequenced with an Illumina iSeq 100. DNA from cultured CD4+ T cells was subjected to TCR sequencing with the Oncomine TCR Beta short-read assay at the Johns Hopkins FTIC core. TCRdb cleaned the public reads at Q25 with fastp, built clones with MiXCR and kept in-frame beta chains. When rows share a CDR3 protein, they turn into one entry using the most common DNA and genes. The sample table holds fewer than 20,000 distinct CDR3 sequences, of which 40% to 60% were seen once. The top ten hold approximately 16% of the sample.

This specimen was CD4+ T cells from blood, cultured in vitro, taken before SARS-CoV-2 vaccination. All receptors come from a human donor who had recovered from COVID-19.

For the CDR3, the DNA is TGCGCCAGCAGCCAAATACTAGATGGATTGTACGAGCAGTACTTC. It yields the protein CASSQILDGLYEQYF. This chain joins TRBV4-3 and TRBJ2-7; possibly TRBD2 for D (5 bases). Trimming stripped 2 bases from V and 4 bases from J, with 15 bases between. CDR1 and CDR2 (germline): LGHNA, YSLEER. CDR3 length: 15 amino acids.

This rearrangement joins TRBV20-1 to TRBJ2-1; tentatively, D is TRBD2 (6 bases). Germline loops: CDR1 DFQATT, CDR2 SNEGSKA (reference sequence). V lost 0 bases, J lost 6 bases, and 15 bases lay in between. The CDR3 runs to 15 residues. CDR3 residues: CSARDLTGTLNEQFF. The CDR3 nucleotides are TGCAGTGCTAGAGATCTAACCGGGACTCTCAATGAGCAGTTCTTC.

The chain employs TRBV19 and TRBJ1-4; D is ambiguous. V was trimmed by 6 bases and J by 6 bases, leaving 17 bases between them. CDR3 length: 15 residues. From germline, CDR1 is LNHDA and CDR2 SQIVND (reference sequence). In DNA form, the CDR3 reads TGTGCCAGTAGATCTATTGTTTTGGGCTATGAAAAACTGTTTTTT. Amino acid sequence: CASRSIVLGYEKLFF.

The chain couples TRBV7-9 to TRBJ1-1, with D possibly TRBD1 on 5 matching bases. V lost 4 bases, J lost 0 bases, and 12 bases lay in between. This CDR3 spans 15 amino acids. Germline V gives CDR1 SEHNR, CDR2 FQNEAQ (reference sequence). For the CDR3, the DNA is TGTGCCAGCAGCTCTAGTCGGGGGATGAACACTGAAGCTTTCTTT. Translated, it gives CASSSSRGMNTEAFF.

This sequence joins TRBV5-6 and TRBJ2-7; TRBD2 matches at 7 bases. The CDR3 is 15 amino acids. Per the germline V gene, CDR1 is SGHDT and CDR2 is YYEEEE. V shed 4 bases, J shed 4 bases, and the junction held 11 bases outside the gene matches. In DNA form, the CDR3 reads TGTGCCAGCAGCCTTTTCGCGCGGGAGACGTACGAGCAGTACTTC. Protein: CASSLFARETYEQYF.

The gene calls are TRBV30 and TRBJ2-7; D perhaps matches TRBD2 (5 bases). The germline V gene has CDR1 GTSNPN and CDR2 SVGIG (reference sequence). Trimming removed 3 bases from V and 1 base from J, with 13 bases in between. The CDR3 spans 14 residues. The CDR3 loop is CAWRHNSGSYEQYF. The DNA of the CDR3 is TGTGCCTGGAGACACAACTCGGGGTCCTACGAGCAGTACTTC.

The rearrangement links TRBV6-1 to TRBJ1-1; no clear D. Germline CDR1 reads MNHNS; CDR2 reads SASEGT. Trimming shortened V by 1 base and J by 5 bases, and 11 bases separated the two germline ends. The CDR3 has 14 residues. CDR3 residues: CASSEGRSGTEAFF. The CDR3 region has the DNA TGTGCCAGCAGTGAAGGTCGCAGCGGGACTGAAGCTTTCTTT.

V is TRBV6-1 and J is TRBJ1-2; TRBD1 matches 9 bases. The germline V gene encodes CDR1 MNHNS and CDR2 SASEGT. V shed 6 bases and J 3 bases; nucleotides not matched to a gene: 5. CDR3 length: 14 amino acids. The chain's CDR3 is CASRNGQGHYGYTF. CDR3 DNA sequence: TGTGCCAGCAGAAACGGACAGGGGCACTATGGCTACACCTTC.

J is TRBJ1-2 and V is TRBV30; D is unresolved. V was shortened by 1 base and J by 5 bases, with 11 bases between the two germline ends. The CDR3 sequence is 13 residues long. CDR1 GTSNPN and CDR2 SVGIG come from the germline V gene (reference sequence). The CDR3 reads CAWSDAGLYGYTF. DNA of the CDR3: TGTGCCTGGAGTGATGCAGGCCTTTATGGCTACACCTTC.

In nucleotides, the CDR3 is TGTGCCAGCAGCGCTGGCCGGGGGGATGCGCAGTATTTT. Protein sequence: CASSAGRGDAQYF. The genes are TRBV7-2 and TRBJ2-3, with 7 nucleotides matching TRBD2. Germline values: CDR1 SGHTA, CDR2 FQGNSA. This CDR3 contains 13 residues. After removal of 5 bases from V and 10 bases from J, the junction contained 9 bases not matched to a gene.

In its sample, this clonotype was seen a few times. The chain combines TRBV28 with TRBJ2-5; D may be TRBD2 (6 bases). The CDR3 consists of 15 residues. Trimming removed 4 bases at V and 4 bases at J, with 16 bases between. Germline lookup yields CDR1 MDHEN and CDR2 SYDVKM. Here the CDR3 reads CASSSLQRERETQYF. The DNA of the CDR3 is TGTGCCAGCAGTTCGCTACAACGGGAGAGAGAGACCCAGTACTTC. Together with reference TRBV28 and TRBJ2-5, the CDR3 gives the full variable domain: DVKVTQSSRYLVKRTGEKVFLECVQDMDHENMFWYRQDPGLGLRLIYFSYDVKMKEKGDIPEGYSVSREKKERFSLILESASTNQTSMYLCASSSLQRERETQYFGPGTRLLVL.